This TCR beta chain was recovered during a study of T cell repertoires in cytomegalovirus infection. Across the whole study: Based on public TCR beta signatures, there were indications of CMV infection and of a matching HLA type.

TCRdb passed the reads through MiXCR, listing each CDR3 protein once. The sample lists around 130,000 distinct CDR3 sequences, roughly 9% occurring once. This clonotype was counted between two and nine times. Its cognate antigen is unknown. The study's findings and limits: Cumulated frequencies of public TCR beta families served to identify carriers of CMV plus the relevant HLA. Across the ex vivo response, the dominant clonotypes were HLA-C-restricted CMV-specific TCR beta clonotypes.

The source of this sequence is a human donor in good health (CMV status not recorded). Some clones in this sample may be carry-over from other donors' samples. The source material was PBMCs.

The DNA of the CDR3 is TGTGCCACCAAGTCCCGGACAGGGGACTATGGCTACACCTTC. Protein: CATKSRTGDYGYTF. The gene calls are TRBV6-5 and TRBJ1-2; 9 bases agree with TRBD1. After removal of 10 bases from V and 3 bases from J, the junction contained 9 bases not matched to a gene. CDR3 size: 14 residues. Germline CDR1 MNHEY, CDR2 SVGAGI.